This T cell receptor beta chain originates from a study of blood T cell repertoires in COVID-19. Background on the study: The United States, Italy and Spain supplied acute and convalescent COVID-19 samples. In each case, the material was cDNA or gDNA derived from T cells, B-cell-depleted T cells, or PBMCs.

Germline CDR1 and CDR2: LGHNA and YNFKEQ. This CDR3 has 12 amino acids. As regards this clone: Compared with germline, one end of the junction differs, possibly owing to a read error.

Authors' data handling: Estimation of nucleated cell counts relied on the amplification of reference gene primers. TCRdb's copy holds only in-frame clones and misses some; the assay was immunoSEQ multiplex PCR. The V and J calls and clone size were taken over from that table, and D and trimming were inferred from the DNA. The sample includes around 250,000 clones, 84% of them seen just once. This sequence originates from a woman aged 35 to 49 who had recovered from COVID-19. This sequence joins TRBV4-2 and TRBJ1-1; D gene unclear. Sequencing was performed on peripheral blood. The CDR3 reads CASSRAKTGAFF. Written as DNA, the CDR3 is TGTGCCAGCAGCCGAGCCAAGACTGGAGCTTTCTTT.